This T cell receptor beta chain comes out of a study of Tregs in tolerant kidney transplant recipients (dated by TCRdb to about 2019). Turning to the overall study: The study applied TCRbeta sequencing to find donor-specific regulatory T cells before combined kidney and bone marrow transplantation and then followed those same cells after transplant. What the authors observed across the whole study: For some patients the PCR primers changed over time, which made it impossible to compare the samples from those patients at the nucleotide level. Expanding Tregs with activated donor B cells appeared to identify the most biologically relevant and donor-specific TCRbeta repertoire. Biological reproducibility was not directly assessed, although technical replication error appeared to be minimal. Donor-specific Treg expansion was found to exceed global Treg expansion in tolerant patients, suggesting antigen-driven rather than nonspecific expansion. The study was limited by small patient numbers, and the findings need validation in larger populations and under other immunosuppression protocols.

As to this clone: Which antigen it targets is not known.

Transplants used related donors with nonmyeloablative bone marrow transplantation; mixed chimerism was transient in the human trials. Thawed PBMCs were FACS-sorted into unstimulated Tregs (CD4+CD25+CD127-), CD4+ non-Tregs (CD4+CD25-), CD4 cells and CD8 cells. A few combined kidney and bone marrow transplant recipients from the ITN036ST trial were included as patients, and samples were available only from these trial subjects. Healthy control blood was processed to PBMCs by Ficoll density gradient and cryopreserved, and patient PBMCs were collected before and after transplant. For TCRbeta CDR3 sequencing, genomic DNA from the sorted cells was extracted using the QIAGEN DNeasy Blood and Tissue Kit. High-throughput TCRbeta CDR3 sequencing was carried out commercially through immunoSEQ, with PCR amplification with bias correction and internal controls included. On the study's bioinformatics: Unique productive TCRbeta sequences were defined by CDR3 nucleotide sequence when primers matched and otherwise by CDR3 amino acid sequence together with Vbeta and Jbeta genes. Sorting error was corrected by removing sequences shared between sorted populations at a frequency ratio of 2:1 or less, and the remaining shared sequences were assigned to the higher population. Donor-reactive sequences were defined as at least 5-fold expanded in CFSE-low cells versus unstimulated cells, with frequency of at least 0.01% in CFSE-low cells. Jensen-Shannon divergence, calculated on the top 100 TCRbeta sequences ranked by frequency, was used to quantify repertoire divergence. For samples with multiple sequencing runs, sorting error was corrected in each run separately before the runs were combined. The table was pulled from immuneACCESS by TCRdb, which kept in-frame rearrangements only. Such tables lose some clones; where checked, under half of the loss comes from unresolved V genes, and the rest has no known cause. V, J and clone size are those of that table, while D and trimming were read from the DNA. Per the sample table, the count is several thousand clones. Of the sample, roughly two fifths falls within the top ten clones.

This TCR came from a human patient who received a combined kidney and bone marrow transplant. It is possible that, after a transplant, some T cells come from the graft donor. Source: CD8+ T cells from blood (PBMCs), taken 12 months after the transplant.

The DNA read from the CDR3 is TGTGCCAGCAGCGCGGGACTAGCGGATTGGGAGACC. This yields the protein CASSAGLADWET. The whole CDR3 sequence reads CASSAGLADWETQYF. In this chain, TRBV5-6 is recombined with TRBJ2-5, and 11 junction bases match TRBD2. The read ends 3 residues early relative to the CDR3; the germline J gene fills the gap. Measured from the cysteine to the phenylalanine, the CDR3 is 15 residues long. Shown are 36 bases from within the CDR3, in frame from base 1. V ends up 4 bases short and J 5 bases short, with an unmatched junction base count of 7. Looking up the germline V gene yields CDR1 SGHDT and CDR2 YYEEEE.